This entry describes one TCR beta chain. This specimen comes from a study of technical replicates of blood from several donors. Germline CDR1 and CDR2: SGHTA and FQGTGA. The length of the CDR3 is 14 residues. V dropped 2 bases and J dropped 3 bases, with 10 bases sitting between them. The data were produced by immunoSEQ multiplex PCR, yet TCRdb's version contains in-frame clones alone and is incomplete. The sample contains 55,000 to 75,000 clones, over 85% of which appear only once. The sequenced material came from PBMCs. The clonotype comes from a human donor in good health. Some clones in this sample may be carry-over from other donors' samples. The chain combines TRBV7-3 with TRBJ1-2, with D perhaps matching TRBD1 (5 bases). CDR3 bases: TGTGCCAGCAGCTTAGACGGGGGGGACTATGGCTACACCTTC. This gives the protein CASSLDGGDYGYTF.